These 30 T cell receptor beta chains were all obtained from the same sample, sequenced in a study of blood T cell repertoires in COVID-19. Measured with immunoSEQ multiplex PCR; TCRdb has only the in-frame clones, and not every one. The sample includes 230,000 or so clones, about 83% of them seen just once. Specimen: peripheral blood. Every receptor here comes from a man in his forties or fifties with active or convalescent COVID-19.

The V gene is TRBV9, the J gene TRBJ2-1; 12 bases align to TRBD1. V dropped 2 bases and J dropped 7; count of bases not matched to a gene: 4. The germline gives CDR1 SGDLS, CDR2 YYNGEE. The length of the CDR3 is 15 residues. This chain's CDR3 is CASSVRDRGLNEQFF. CDR3 sequence (DNA): TGTGCCAGCAGCGTTAGGGACAGGGGGCTAAATGAGCAGTTCTTC.

The chain carries TRBV7-2 and TRBJ1-5, with 7 bases identical to TRBD1. The CDR3 runs to 14 residues. Germline V gives CDR1 SGHTA, CDR2 FQGNSA. Losses at the gene ends were 3 bases for V and 4 bases for J; bases not matched to a gene: 3. Here the CDR3 DNA reads TGTGCCAGCAGCTTCCGGGACAGAAATCAGCCCCAGCATTTT. This gives the protein CASSFRDRNQPQHF. Supplemented by reference TRBV7-2 and TRBJ1-5, the full variable domain reads GAGVSQSPSNKVTEKGKDVELRCDPISGHTALYWYRQSLGQGLEFLIYFQGNSAPDKSGLPSDRFSAERTGGSVSTLTIQRTQQEDSAVYLCASSFRDRNQPQHFGDGTRLSIL.

J is TRBJ1-2 and V is TRBV5-1; tentative D call: TRBD1 (5 bases). The germline V gene encodes CDR1 SGHRS and CDR2 YFSETQ. CDR3 length: 15 amino acids. V gave up 4 bases and J gave up 6 bases, with 19 bases separating them. The CDR3 DNA sequence: TGCGCCAGCAGCCCCTTGGGGGGAGGGAAGCATGGCTACACCTTC. Translating it yields CASSPLGGGKHGYTF.

The CDR3 region is CASSPRSSSYNEQFF. For the CDR3, the DNA is TGTGCCAGCAGCCCCCGGTCGAGCTCCTACAATGAGCAGTTCTTC. The chain recombines TRBV11-2 with TRBJ2-1; unclear D gene. V lost 5 bases and J 0 bases, leaving 11 bases between the germline ends. The germline gives CDR1 SGHAT, CDR2 FQNNGV. The length of the CDR3 is 15 residues.

A word on this clone: Additional DNA sequences in this sample encode the identical CDR3. The chain uses TRBV20-1 and TRBJ2-7, with TRBD1 as a possible D gene (5 bases). The ends were cut back, 2 bases at V and 3 bases at J, with 5 bases in the middle. The CDR3 runs to 11 residues. Germline V gives CDR1 DFQATT, CDR2 SNEGSKA (reference sequence). CDR3 DNA: TGCAGTGCTAGACAGGGCTACGAGCAGTACTTC. Translated, it gives CSARQGYEQYF.

V and J are TRBV7-6 and TRBJ1-2; no firm D call. The germline V gene encodes CDR1 SGHVS and CDR2 FNYEAQ. V was clipped by 1 base and J by 0 bases, with 9 bases between them. CDR3 size: 15 residues. The CDR3 DNA follows: TGTGCCAGCAGCTTAGGTCCACTCGCTAACTATGGCTACACCTTC. Translating gives CASSLGPLANYGYTF.

The V and J genes are TRBV24-1 and TRBJ2-5; tentatively, D is TRBD2 (5 bases). The CDR3 has 15 residues. Trimming left V 5 bases short and J 7 bases short, with 19 bases between. CDR1 KGHDR and CDR2 SFDVKD come from the germline V gene. Here the CDR3 reads CATSAGEQSLGTQYF. In nucleotides, the CDR3 is TGTGCCACCAGTGCCGGGGAGCAGAGTCTTGGGACCCAGTACTTC.

V is TRBV7-3 and J is TRBJ1-1; 7 nucleotides agree with TRBD1. The CDR3 consists of 14 residues. Germline V lookup: CDR1 SGHTA, CDR2 FQGTGA. Germline trimming cut 2 bases from V and 7 bases from J; bases unmatched to any gene: 7. CDR3 coding DNA: TGTGCCAGCAGCTTAGAAGGGGGCCCCAGTGAAGCTTTCTTT. Its protein is CASSLEGGPSEAFF.

The chain recombines TRBV3-1 (or the pseudogene TRBV3-2) with TRBJ2-1, with D maybe TRBD1 (6 bases). CDR1 is LGHDT, CDR2 YNNKEL, per germline (reference sequence). The V gene lost 0 bases and the J gene lost 7 bases, with 16 bases spanning the gap. This CDR3 contains 16 residues. CDR3 in amino acids: CASSQDPPGTWNEQFF. The CDR3 coding sequence is TGTGCCAGCAGCCAAGATCCGCCCGGGACATGGAATGAGCAGTTCTTC.

The rearrangement links TRBV19 to TRBJ2-7; 9 bases match TRBD2. Germline trimming cut 9 bases from V and 2 bases from J; bases unmatched to any gene: 5. The CDR3 extends over 13 amino acids. Germline CDR1 and CDR2: LNHDA and SQIVND (reference sequence). CDR3 coding DNA: TGTGCCAGATCGACTAGCGGTGCCTACGAGCAGTACTTC. This gives the protein CARSTSGAYEQYF.

The chain has TRBV9 and TRBJ1-4; 7 bases fit TRBD1. J lost 5 bases, V lost 1 base, and 8 bases had no gene match. The germline gives CDR1 SGDLS, CDR2 YYNGEE. This CDR3 has 16 residues. The CDR3 DNA reads TGTGCCAGCAGCGTAAGCCAGGGGGTGACGAATGAAAAACTGTTTTTT. Translating gives CASSVSQGVTNEKLFF.

CDR3 in DNA: TGCAGCGTTGACAGTTATGGCTACACCTTC. It yields the protein CSVDSYGYTF. The rearrangement uses TRBV29-1 and TRBJ1-2; no clear D gene. This CDR3 contains 10 residues. Trimming took 3 bases from V and 5 from J, leaving 4 bases between them. Germline V gene sequence: CDR1 SQVTM, CDR2 ANQGSEA. Full variable domain (rest looked up from reference TRBV29-1 and TRBJ1-2): SAVISQKPSRDICQRGTSLTIQCQVDSQVTMMFWYRQQPGQSLTLIATANQGSEATYESGFVIDKFPISRPNLTFSTLTVSNMSPEDSSIYLCSVDSYGYTFGSGTRLTVV.

The chain couples TRBV28 to TRBJ1-3; D ambiguous. The CDR3 length is 11 residues. Germline V gene sequence: CDR1 MDHEN, CDR2 SYDVKM. The germline V and J ends were trimmed by 4 bases and 7 bases, with 5 bases remaining between them. CDR3 sequence: CASSSMNTIYF. The CDR3, as DNA: TGTGCCAGCAGTTCAATGAACACCATATATTTT.

This clone has more than one count but fewer than ten. The junction does not match germline at one end; this may be a read error. J is TRBJ1-1 and V is TRBV7-3; TRBD1 agrees at 7 bases. This CDR3 is 13 amino acids long. Germline CDR1 and CDR2: SGHTA and FQGTGA. CDR3 protein: CASSLTGDTEAFF. CDR3 nucleotides: TGTGCCAGCAGCCTAACAGGGGACACTGAAGCTTTCTTT. The full variable domain, rest sourced from reference TRBV7-3 and TRBJ1-1, is GAGVSQTPSNKVTEKGKYVELRCDPISGHTALYWYRQSLGQGPEFLIYFQGTGAADDSGLPNDRFFAVRPEGSVSTLKIQRTERGDSAVYLCASSLTGDTEAFFGQGTRLTVV.

The V call is TRBV7-8, the J call TRBJ2-3, with TRBD2 as a possible D gene (5 bases). In germline, CDR1 is SGHVS, CDR2 FQNEAQ. The CDR3 is made up of 14 amino acids. V lost 1 base to trimming and J lost 2 bases, with 7 bases between them. The CDR3 DNA follows: TGTGCCAGCAGCTTAGGACTAAACACAGATACGCAGTATTTT. This gives the protein CASSLGLNTDTQYF.

This clone was observed once. The chain couples TRBV19 to TRBJ2-7; a weak D match, TRBD1 (5 bases). Germline assignment: CDR1 LNHDA and CDR2 SQIVND (reference sequence). The CDR3 runs to 11 residues. V lost 5 bases and J 4 bases, leaving 6 bases between the germline ends. DNA for the CDR3: TGTGCCAGTAGTGACAGTTACGAGCAGTACTTC. It encodes CASSDSYEQYF.

The chain uses TRBV7-8 and TRBJ2-3; TRBD2 aligns across 7 bases. The CDR3 is 18 residues long. Trimming removed 3 bases from V and 2 bases from J; junction bases left unmatched: 14. Germline V gene lookup returns CDR1 SGHVS and CDR2 FQNEAQ. This chain's CDR3 is CASSLHLGGSLLTDTQYF. The CDR3 DNA is TGTGCCAGCAGCTTGCACCTGGGGGGGTCACTTCTCACAGATACGCAGTATTTT.

DNA for the CDR3: TGTGCCAGCCAGGGATCTGGTGGTGGCTACACCTTC. It translates to CASQGSGGGYTF. The genes are TRBV2 and TRBJ1-2, with a weak D call TRBD1 (5 bases). Looked up from germline, CDR1 is SNHLY and CDR2 is FYNNEI. V lost 8 bases and J lost 7, with 14 bases in between. The CDR3 is 12 residues long.

The V call is TRBV18, the J call TRBJ1-1, with D hard to call. The CDR3 totals 13 residues. Trimming stripped 5 bases from V and 1 base from J, with 8 bases between. Germline CDR1 reads KGHSH; CDR2 reads LQKENI. CDR3 protein: CASSDQQNTEAFF. CDR3 sequence (DNA): TGTGCCAGCTCAGATCAACAGAACACTGAAGCTTTCTTT.

The J gene is TRBJ1-5, the V gene TRBV12-3 or TRBV12-4, with no clear D. V lost 5 bases and J lost 7, with 9 bases in between. This CDR3 comprises 12 residues. The CDR3 region has the DNA TGTGCCAGCAGTGGTACGCGGCAGCCCCAGCATTTT. This encodes CASSGTRQPQHF.

The rearrangement joins TRBV30 to TRBJ1-2; possibly TRBD1 for D (5 bases). The CDR3 length is 14 residues. The germline CDR1 and CDR2 sequences are GTSNPN and SVGIG (reference sequence). V dropped 4 bases and J dropped 6 bases, with 18 bases sitting between them. CDR3 DNA: TGTGCCTGGAAAACCCTGGCAGGGTTTGATGGCTACACCTTC. Translating it yields CAWKTLAGFDGYTF.

V usage is TRBV5-4 and J usage is TRBJ1-1; TRBD1 is a possible D gene (5 bases). There are 13 residues in the CDR3. Germline V lookup: CDR1 SGHNT, CDR2 YYREEE (reference sequence). The V gene lost 3 bases and the J gene lost 8 bases, with 14 bases spanning the gap. The CDR3: CASSSVAGEEAFF. The CDR3 coding sequence is TGTGCCAGCAGCTCAGTTGCGGGGGAGGAAGCTTTCTTT.

The chain carries TRBV23-1 and TRBJ2-5; perhaps TRBD2 as D (5 bases). TRBV23-1 qualifies as an ORF whose function is uncertain. V lost 8 bases to trimming and J lost 1 base, with 11 bases between them. CDR3 size: 13 residues. CDR3 in DNA: TGCGCCAGCGGACCGGGATTCCAAGAGACCCAGTACTTC. It yields the protein CASGPGFQETQYF.

The chain is built from TRBV25-1 and TRBJ2-5, with D perhaps TRBD1 (6 bases). The ends were cut back, 7 bases at V and 9 bases at J, with 18 bases in the middle. The CDR3 contains 13 residues. Germline V CDR1 and CDR2: MGHDK, SYGVNS. The CDR3 DNA follows: TGTGCCAGCAACAGAGAGACAGGTCGGGCCCAGTACTTC. Its translation: CASNRETGRAQYF.

The sample holds a few counts of this clone. The chain joins TRBV6-5 to TRBJ1-2; D is perhaps TRBD1 (6 bases). CDR1 is MNHEY, CDR2 SVGAGI, per germline. The CDR3 has 13 residues. The V end was cut by 0 bases, the J end by 8 bases, with 10 bases between. CDR3 in DNA: TGTGCCAGCAGTTACTCGACAGGAGGCGGCTACACCTTC. Translation: CASSYSTGGGYTF.

J is TRBJ1-2 and V is TRBV28; unclear D gene. The CDR3 consists of 12 residues. V lost 7 bases to trimming and J lost 0 bases, with 6 bases between them. Per germline, CDR1 MDHEN and CDR2 SYDVKM. The CDR3 DNA reads TGTGCCAGCACCCAATCTAACTATGGCTACACCTTC. Protein product: CASTQSNYGYTF.

This chain uses TRBV5-1 with TRBJ1-1; D perhaps matches TRBD1 (5 bases). In germline, CDR1 is SGHRS, CDR2 YFSETQ. V was pared by 0 bases and J by 3 bases, with 9 bases between. CDR3 length: 14 amino acids. The CDR3 DNA sequence: TGCGCCAGCAGCTTGGACAGGACGCACACTGAAGCTTTCTTT. Its translation: CASSLDRTHTEAFF.

The V and J genes are TRBV27 and TRBJ2-1, with D possibly TRBD1 on 6 matching bases. V gave up 8 bases and J gave up 3 bases, with 17 bases separating them. The CDR3 is made up of 15 amino acids. Germline loops: CDR1 MNHEY, CDR2 SMNVEV (reference sequence). CDR3 amino acids: CASGYTGSFYNEQFF. CDR3 bases: TGTGCCAGCGGCTATACAGGGTCCTTCTACAATGAGCAGTTCTTC.

The rearrangement joins TRBV5-8 to TRBJ2-4; TRBD1 agrees at 12 bases. This CDR3 region has 15 residues. The germline CDR1 and CDR2 sequences are SGHTS and YDEGEE. The V and J ends lost 6 bases and 8 bases, in that order; junction bases with no gene match: 9. CDR3 residues: CASTAGQGARDIQYF. Here the CDR3 DNA reads TGTGCCAGCACCGCGGGACAGGGGGCGAGAGACATTCAGTACTTC.

Here the CDR3 DNA reads TGTGCCAGCAGCACAGGGTCTGGCTACACCTTC. Amino acids: CASSTGSGYTF. The rearrangement joins TRBV6-6 to TRBJ1-2, with a possible D match to TRBD1 (6 bases). This CDR3 has 11 amino acids. V lost 6 bases to trimming and J lost 7 bases, with 9 bases between them. Germline values: CDR1 MNHNY, CDR2 SVGAGI (reference sequence).